The 20 T cell receptor beta chains below all came from one sample that was sequenced in a study of blood T cell repertoires in COVID-19. The method was immunoSEQ multiplex PCR; TCRdb's version includes in-frame clones alone and lacks a portion of them. The sample holds more than 80,000 clones, 65% to 75% seen once. Sequenced input: peripheral blood. These receptor sequences come from a human donor with acute or convalescent COVID-19. The donor label of this sample is uncertain.

The chain couples TRBV7-3 to TRBJ2-5; TRBD1 matches at 9 bases. Germline V gives CDR1 SGHTA, CDR2 FQGTGA. The CDR3 contains 14 residues. Trimming removed 6 bases from V and 3 bases from J; junction bases left unmatched: 5. The CDR3 nucleotides read TGTGCCAGCAGTCACAGGGGGCCGAAAGAGACCCAGTACTTC. The encoded protein is CASSHRGPKETQYF.

This clone appeared a few times. The chain joins TRBV7-8 to TRBJ2-5; 9 bases line up with TRBD1. Germline CDR1 is SGHVS and CDR2 is FQNEAQ. V was pared by 2 bases and J by 7 bases, with 2 bases of the junction left unmatched. The CDR3 has 13 amino acids. Here the CDR3 reads CASSLTGGRTQYF. The DNA of the CDR3 is TGTGCCAGCAGCTTAACAGGGGGCAGGACCCAGTACTTC.

Comments on this clone: Additional DNA sequences in this sample encode the identical CDR3. This rearrangement joins TRBV18 to TRBJ1-1; D not resolved. The germline CDR1 and CDR2 sequences are KGHSH and LQKENI. V was clipped by 3 bases and J by 2 bases, with 4 bases between them. This CDR3 has 12 residues. CDR3 in amino acids: CASSPSNTEAFF. In DNA, the CDR3 is TGTGCCAGCTCACCGTCAAACACTGAAGCTTTCTTT. Using reference TRBV18 and TRBJ1-1 for the parts outside the CDR3, the full variable domain is NAGVMQNPRHLVRRRGQEARLRCSPMKGHSHVYWYRQLPEEGLKFMVYLQKENIIDESGMPKERFSAEFPKEGPSILRIQQVVRGDSAAYFCASSPSNTEAFFGQGTRLTVV.

The chain is built from TRBV7-9 and TRBJ2-5; possible D gene TRBD1, 5 bases. This CDR3 region has 14 residues. The V gene lost 1 base and the J gene lost 2 bases, with 8 bases spanning the gap. CDR1 is SEHNR, CDR2 FQNEAQ, per germline (reference sequence). CDR3 loop: CASSLGGVQETQYF. In nucleotides, the CDR3 is TGTGCCAGCAGCTTAGGGGGCGTACAAGAGACCCAGTACTTC. The full variable domain, its missing parts supplied by reference TRBV7-9 and TRBJ2-5, is DTGVSQNPRHKITKRGQNVTFRCDPISEHNRLYWYRQTLGQGPEFLTYFQNEAQLEKSRLLSDRFSAERPKGSFSTLEIQRTEQGDSAMYLCASSLGGVQETQYFGPGTRLLVL.

The genes are TRBV2 and TRBJ1-1; TRBD1 matches 7 bases. Germline trimming cut 7 bases from V and 1 base from J; bases unmatched to any gene: 6. The germline V gene encodes CDR1 SNHLY and CDR2 FYNNEI. This CDR3 comprises 14 residues. The CDR3 reads CASTRQGRNTEAFF. Written as DNA, the CDR3 is TGTGCCAGCACCCGACAGGGAAGGAACACTGAAGCTTTCTTT.

This chain links TRBV19 with TRBJ1-1, with D possibly matching TRBD1 (6 bases). This CDR3 spans 18 amino acids. Trimming pared 1 base from V and 0 bases from J, leaving 18 bases between. CDR1 and CDR2 from the germline V gene are LNHDA and SQIVND (reference sequence). The chain's CDR3 is CASSIARPGQGLNTEAFF. The CDR3 DNA reads TGTGCCAGTAGTATAGCTCGACCGGGACAAGGGCTGAACACTGAAGCTTTCTTT.

V is TRBV6-5 and J is TRBJ2-1; the match to TRBD1 covers 11 bases. Unmatched junction bases numbered 8, after V lost 2 bases and J lost 8 bases. In germline, CDR1 is MNHEY, CDR2 SVGAGI. The CDR3 runs to 16 residues. The CDR3 protein is CASSYALGQGAHEQFF. The DNA of the CDR3 is TGTGCCAGCAGTTACGCCCTAGGACAGGGGGCCCATGAGCAGTTCTTC.

The chain has TRBV4-1 and TRBJ1-6; D gene ambiguous. Per germline, CDR1 MGHRA and CDR2 YSYEKL. The length of the CDR3 is 14 residues. Deletions cut 2 bases from V and 5 bases from J, with 7 bases between. CDR3 coding DNA: TGCGCCAGCAGCCAATCTCTTAATAATTCACCCCTCCACTTT. Translating gives CASSQSLNNSPLHF.

This sequence joins TRBV2 and TRBJ1-1, with a tentative D call TRBD1 (6 bases). V lost 7 bases and J 1 base, leaving 16 bases between the germline ends. This CDR3 has 15 residues. The V gene's germline CDR1 is SNHLY and CDR2 FYNNEI. This CDR3 is CASTQSRGPNTEAFF. CDR3 coding DNA: TGTGCCAGCACGCAAAGCAGGGGACCGAACACTGAAGCTTTCTTT.

The chain links TRBV25-1 to TRBJ1-3, with TRBD1 as a possible D gene (5 bases). Deletions cut 7 bases from V and 1 base from J, with 8 bases between. This CDR3 region has 13 residues. Germline V gives CDR1 MGHDK, CDR2 SYGVNS. CDR3 sequence reads: CASISGSGNTIYF. CDR3 sequence (DNA): TGTGCCAGCATTTCAGGGTCTGGAAACACCATATATTTT.

The chain carries TRBV28 and TRBJ1-2; D is unclear. Germline-derived CDR1 and CDR2 are MDHEN and SYDVKM. CDR3 length equals 13 residues. The V end was cut by 2 bases, the J end by 3 bases, with 7 bases between. The CDR3 sequence: CASSLRTDYGYTF. DNA of the CDR3: TGTGCCAGCAGTTTAAGAACAGACTATGGCTACACCTTC.

V usage is TRBV7-9 and J usage is TRBJ2-2; D remains ambiguous. The germline V gene has CDR1 SEHNR and CDR2 FQNEAQ (reference sequence). V shed 5 bases and J shed 0 bases, with 10 bases lying between them. This CDR3 region has 15 residues. CDR3 amino acids: CASSPPLANTGELFF. The DNA of the CDR3 is TGTGCCAGCAGCCCTCCACTCGCGAACACCGGGGAGCTGTTTTTT.

This chain links TRBV24-1 with TRBJ1-2; D may be TRBD1 (6 bases). Looked up from germline, CDR1 is KGHDR and CDR2 is SFDVKD. The CDR3 spans 14 residues. Trimming took off 3 bases at V and 4 bases at J, with 11 bases between the two ends. DNA of the CDR3: TGTGCCACCAGTGATGGGGGGGGCGTCTATGGCTACACCTTC. Protein product: CATSDGGGVYGYTF.

This chain joins TRBV21-1 and TRBJ2-3; the table's D call TRBD2 went unverified against the DNA. TRBV21-1 is an annotated pseudogene. The CDR3 totals 12 residues. The chain's CDR3 is CASSTSGVDGYF. CDR3 coding DNA: TGTGCCAGCAGCACGAGCGGGGTGGACGGGTATTTT.

Only a few counts were recorded for this clone. This chain links TRBV6-6 with TRBJ1-6; 8 nucleotides line up with TRBD1. The germline V gene encodes CDR1 MNHNY and CDR2 SVGAGI (reference sequence). This CDR3 has 15 residues. With 4 bases clipped from V and 5 bases from J, the junction kept 4 bases outside the gene matches. This CDR3 is CASSLTGANNSPLHF. In DNA form, the CDR3 reads TGTGCCAGCAGTTTGACAGGGGCAAATAATTCACCCCTCCACTTT.

The chain carries TRBV7-2 and TRBJ2-3, with D uncertain. CDR3 size: 13 residues. Trimming removed 3 bases at V and 11 bases at J, with 15 bases between. In germline, CDR1 is SGHTA, CDR2 FQGNSA. In DNA, the CDR3 is TGTGCCAGCAGCTTCGGCGTTTGGGCTGGGCAGTATTTT. It is translated as CASSFGVWAGQYF.

The chain uses TRBV19 and TRBJ1-2, with 7 bases identical to TRBD1. The V gene's germline CDR1 is LNHDA and CDR2 SQIVND (reference sequence). V dropped 6 bases and J dropped 4; count of bases not matched to a gene: 2. The CDR3 length is 12 residues. The CDR3 loop is CASRRQGYGYTF. CDR3 nucleotide sequence: TGTGCCAGTAGGCGACAGGGCTATGGCTACACCTTC.

The chain carries TRBV28 and TRBJ1-4, with no clear D. Germline values: CDR1 MDHEN, CDR2 SYDVKM. V lost 5 bases to trimming and J lost 6 bases, with 19 bases between them. The CDR3 has 16 amino acids. In nucleotides, the CDR3 is TGTGCCAGCAGTCCCCATCGGGGTCGGGGATATGAAAAACTGTTTTTT. The encoded protein is CASSPHRGRGYEKLFF.

Of note for this clone: Other DNA sequences in this specimen translate into the identical CDR3. This chain connects TRBV5-8 to TRBJ1-6, with 8 bases lining up with TRBD1. V shed 4 bases, J shed 10 bases, and the junction held 7 bases outside the gene matches. CDR3 size: 14 residues. Germline CDR1 and CDR2: SGHTS and YDEGEE. Written as DNA, the CDR3 is TGTGCCAGCAGCCCTGGACAGGGTGGGTCACCCCTCCACTTT. Its translation: CASSPGQGGSPLHF. Full variable domain (rest looked up from reference TRBV5-8 and TRBJ1-6): EAGVTQSPTHLIKTRGQQATLRCSPISGHTSVYWYQQALGLGLQFLLWYDEGEERNRGNFPPRFSGRQFPNYSSELNVNALELEDSALYLCASSPGQGGSPLHFGNGTRLTVT.

The chain recombines TRBV18 with TRBJ1-4; D is unclear. This CDR3 has 16 residues. Germline CDR1 is KGHSH and CDR2 is LQKENI. V was shortened by 0 bases and J by 3 bases, with 11 bases between the two germline ends. CDR3 sequence: CASSPPSRRANEKLFF. CDR3 in DNA: TGTGCCAGCTCACCACCGTCCAGGCGGGCTAATGAAAAACTGTTTTTT.